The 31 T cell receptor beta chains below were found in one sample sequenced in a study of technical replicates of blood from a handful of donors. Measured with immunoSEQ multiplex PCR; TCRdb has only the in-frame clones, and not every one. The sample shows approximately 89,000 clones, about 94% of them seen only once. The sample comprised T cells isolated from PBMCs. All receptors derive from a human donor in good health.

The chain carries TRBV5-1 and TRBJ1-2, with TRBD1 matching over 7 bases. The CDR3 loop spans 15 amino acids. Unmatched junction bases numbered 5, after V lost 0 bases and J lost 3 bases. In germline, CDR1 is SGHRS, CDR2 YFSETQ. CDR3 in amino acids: CASSLVATGHYGYTF. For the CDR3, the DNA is TGCGCCAGCAGCTTGGTCGCGACAGGGCACTATGGCTACACCTTC.

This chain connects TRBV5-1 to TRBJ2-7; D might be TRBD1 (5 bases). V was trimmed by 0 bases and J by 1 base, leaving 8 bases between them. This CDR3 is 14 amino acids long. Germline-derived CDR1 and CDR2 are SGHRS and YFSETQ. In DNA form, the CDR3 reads TGCGCCAGCAGCTTGGGCGACAGTTCCTACGAGCAGTACTTC. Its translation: CASSLGDSSYEQYF.

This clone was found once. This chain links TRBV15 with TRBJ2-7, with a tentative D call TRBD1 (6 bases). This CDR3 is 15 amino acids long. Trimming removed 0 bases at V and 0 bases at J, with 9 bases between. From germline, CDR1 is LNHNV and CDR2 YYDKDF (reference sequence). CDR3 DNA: TGTGCCACCAGCAGAGAAGGGGGATTCTCCTACGAGCAGTACTTC. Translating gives CATSREGGFSYEQYF.

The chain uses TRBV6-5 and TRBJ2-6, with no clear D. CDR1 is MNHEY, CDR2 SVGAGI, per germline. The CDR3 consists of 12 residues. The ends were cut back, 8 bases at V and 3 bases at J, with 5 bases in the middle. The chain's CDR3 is CASSGGANVLTF. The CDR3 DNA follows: TGTGCCAGCTCCGGTGGGGCCAACGTCCTGACTTTC.

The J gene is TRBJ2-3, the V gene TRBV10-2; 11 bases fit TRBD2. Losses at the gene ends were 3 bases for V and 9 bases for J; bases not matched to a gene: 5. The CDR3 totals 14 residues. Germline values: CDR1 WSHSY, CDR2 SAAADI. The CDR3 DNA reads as TGCGCCAGCAGTGATAGCGGGGGGGCCCAGACGCAGTATTTT. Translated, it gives CASSDSGGAQTQYF.

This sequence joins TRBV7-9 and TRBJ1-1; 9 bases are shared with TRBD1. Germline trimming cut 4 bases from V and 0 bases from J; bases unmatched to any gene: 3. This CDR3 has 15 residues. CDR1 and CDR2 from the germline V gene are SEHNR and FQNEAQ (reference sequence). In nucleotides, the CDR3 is TGTGCCAGCAGCTCGGGACAGGGTTTGAACACTGAAGCTTTCTTT. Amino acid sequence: CASSSGQGLNTEAFF.

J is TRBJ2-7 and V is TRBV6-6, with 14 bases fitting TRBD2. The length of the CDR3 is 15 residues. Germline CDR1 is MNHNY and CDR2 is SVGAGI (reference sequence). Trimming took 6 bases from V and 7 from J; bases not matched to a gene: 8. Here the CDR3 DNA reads TGTGCCAGCAGCCCGGGACTAGCGGGAGAAATTGAGCAGTACTTC. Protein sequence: CASSPGLAGEIEQYF.

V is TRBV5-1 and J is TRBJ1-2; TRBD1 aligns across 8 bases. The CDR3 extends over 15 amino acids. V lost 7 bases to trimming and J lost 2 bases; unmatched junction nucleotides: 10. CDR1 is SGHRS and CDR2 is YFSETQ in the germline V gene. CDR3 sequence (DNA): TGCGCCAGCGCCCCTACAGGGGGTATGAACTATGGCTACACCTTC. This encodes CASAPTGGMNYGYTF.

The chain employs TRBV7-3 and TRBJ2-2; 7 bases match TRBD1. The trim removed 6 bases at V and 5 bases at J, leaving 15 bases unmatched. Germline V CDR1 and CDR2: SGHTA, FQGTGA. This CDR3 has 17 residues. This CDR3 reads CASSSRQGSLETGELFF. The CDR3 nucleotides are TGTGCCAGCAGTTCCCGACAGGGTAGCTTGGAGACCGGGGAGCTGTTTTTT.

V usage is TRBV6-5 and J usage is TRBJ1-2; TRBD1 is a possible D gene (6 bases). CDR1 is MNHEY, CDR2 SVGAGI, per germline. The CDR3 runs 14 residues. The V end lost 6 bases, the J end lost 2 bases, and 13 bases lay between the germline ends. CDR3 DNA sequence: TGTGCCAGCAGATATTCTGACAGGAACTATGGCTACACCTTC. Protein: CASRYSDRNYGYTF.

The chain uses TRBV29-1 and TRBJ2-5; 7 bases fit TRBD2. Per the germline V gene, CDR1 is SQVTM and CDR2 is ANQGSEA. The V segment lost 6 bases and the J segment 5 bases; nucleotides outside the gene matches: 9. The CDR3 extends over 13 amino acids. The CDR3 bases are TGCAGCGTGGGTGCTAGCGGTTGGGAGACCCAGTACTTC. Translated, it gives CSVGASGWETQYF.

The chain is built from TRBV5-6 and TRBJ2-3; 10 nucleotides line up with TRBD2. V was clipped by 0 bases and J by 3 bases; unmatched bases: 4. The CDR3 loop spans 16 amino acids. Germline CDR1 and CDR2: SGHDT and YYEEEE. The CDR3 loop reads CASSLAGLANTDTQYF. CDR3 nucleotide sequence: TGTGCCAGCAGCTTGGCGGGACTAGCGAATACAGATACGCAGTATTTT.

Here the CDR3 DNA reads TGCAGCGTCGCCTCAGGACAGGATTATCAGCCCCAGCATTTT. Protein: CSVASGQDYQPQHF. The rearrangement links TRBV29-1 to TRBJ1-5; 7 bases map to TRBD1. The CDR3 is 14 amino acids. V gave up 6 bases and J gave up 5 bases; unmatched junction bases: 10. In germline, CDR1 is SQVTM, CDR2 ANQGSEA.

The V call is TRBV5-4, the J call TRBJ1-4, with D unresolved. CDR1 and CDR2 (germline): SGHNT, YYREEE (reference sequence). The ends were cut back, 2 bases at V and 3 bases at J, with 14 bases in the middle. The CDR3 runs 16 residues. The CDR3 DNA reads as TGTGCCAGCAGCTTTACGGGGAGGGTAGCTAATGAAAAACTGTTTTTT. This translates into CASSFTGRVANEKLFF.

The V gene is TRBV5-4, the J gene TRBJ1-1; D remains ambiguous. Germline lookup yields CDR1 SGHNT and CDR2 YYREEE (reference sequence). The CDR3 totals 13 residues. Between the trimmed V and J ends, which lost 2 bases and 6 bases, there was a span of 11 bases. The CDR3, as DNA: TGTGCCAGCAGCTTTTCAAGTAGCGCTGAAGCTTTCTTT. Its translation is CASSFSSSAEAFF.

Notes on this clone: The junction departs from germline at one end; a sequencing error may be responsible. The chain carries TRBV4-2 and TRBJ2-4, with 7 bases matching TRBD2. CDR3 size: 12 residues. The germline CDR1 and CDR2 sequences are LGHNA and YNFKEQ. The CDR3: CASSPGGNTQYF. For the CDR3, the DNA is TGTGCCAGCAGCCCCGGGGGGAACACTCAGTACTTC.

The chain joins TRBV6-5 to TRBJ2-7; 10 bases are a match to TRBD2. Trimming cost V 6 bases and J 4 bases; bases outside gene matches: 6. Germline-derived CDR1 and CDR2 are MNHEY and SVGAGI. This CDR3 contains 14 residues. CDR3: CASRGTSAVYEQYF. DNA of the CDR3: TGTGCCAGCAGGGGGACTAGCGCGGTTTACGAGCAGTACTTC.

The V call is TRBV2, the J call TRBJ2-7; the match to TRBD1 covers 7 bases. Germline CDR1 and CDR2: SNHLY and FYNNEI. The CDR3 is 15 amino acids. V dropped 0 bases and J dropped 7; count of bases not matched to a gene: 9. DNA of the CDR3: TGTGCCAGCAGTGAAGCTGGACAGGACAGGTCGGAGCAGTACTTC. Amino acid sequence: CASSEAGQDRSEQYF.

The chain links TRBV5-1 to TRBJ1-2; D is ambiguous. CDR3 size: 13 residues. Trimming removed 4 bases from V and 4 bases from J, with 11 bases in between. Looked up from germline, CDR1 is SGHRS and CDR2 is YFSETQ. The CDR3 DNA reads TGCGCCAGCAGCGCACGCGGGATCTATGGCTACACCTTC. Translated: CASSARGIYGYTF.

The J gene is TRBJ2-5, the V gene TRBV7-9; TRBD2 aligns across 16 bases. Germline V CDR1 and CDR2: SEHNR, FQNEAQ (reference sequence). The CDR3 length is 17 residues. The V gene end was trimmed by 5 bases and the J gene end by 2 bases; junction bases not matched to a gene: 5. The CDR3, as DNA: TGTGCCAGCAGCCTGGGACTAGCGGGGGGGAAACAAGAGACCCAGTACTTC. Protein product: CASSLGLAGGKQETQYF.

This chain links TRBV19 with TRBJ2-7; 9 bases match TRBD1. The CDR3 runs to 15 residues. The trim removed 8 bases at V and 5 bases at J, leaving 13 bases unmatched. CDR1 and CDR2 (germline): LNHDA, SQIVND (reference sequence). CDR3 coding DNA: TGTGCCAGTTGTCAAGGTCGGACAGGGGCTAACGAGCAGTACTTC. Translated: CASCQGRTGANEQYF.

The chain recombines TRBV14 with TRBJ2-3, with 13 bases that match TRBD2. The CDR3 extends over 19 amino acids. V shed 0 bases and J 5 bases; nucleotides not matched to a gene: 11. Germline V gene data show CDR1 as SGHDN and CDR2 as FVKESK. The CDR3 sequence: CASSQDMGLAGSLEDTQYF. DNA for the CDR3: TGTGCCAGCAGCCAAGATATGGGACTAGCGGGGTCTTTAGAAGATACGCAGTATTTT. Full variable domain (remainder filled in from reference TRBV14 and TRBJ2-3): EAGVTQFPSHSVIEKGQTVTLRCDPISGHDNLYWYRRVMGKEIKFLLHFVKESKQDESGMPNNRFLAERTGGTYSTLKVQPAELEDSGVYFCASSQDMGLAGSLEDTQYFGPGTRLTVL.

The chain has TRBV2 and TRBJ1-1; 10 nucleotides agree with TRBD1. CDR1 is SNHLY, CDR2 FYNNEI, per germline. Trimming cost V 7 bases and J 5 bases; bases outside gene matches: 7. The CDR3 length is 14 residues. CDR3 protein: CASTSPGQGTEAFF. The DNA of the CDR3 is TGTGCCAGCACTTCCCCGGGACAGGGGACTGAAGCTTTCTTT.

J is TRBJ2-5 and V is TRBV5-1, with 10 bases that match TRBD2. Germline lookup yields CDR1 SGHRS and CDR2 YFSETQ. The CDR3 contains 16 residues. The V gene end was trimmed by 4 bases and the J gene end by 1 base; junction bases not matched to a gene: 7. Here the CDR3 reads CASSPTSGEPQETQYF. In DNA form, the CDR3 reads TGCGCCAGCAGCCCTACTAGCGGGGAGCCCCAAGAGACCCAGTACTTC.

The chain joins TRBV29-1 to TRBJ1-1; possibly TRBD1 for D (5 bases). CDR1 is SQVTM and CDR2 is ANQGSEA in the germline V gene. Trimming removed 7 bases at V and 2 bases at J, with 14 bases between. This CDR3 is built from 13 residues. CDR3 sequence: CSAPTESNTEAFF. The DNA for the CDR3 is TGCAGCGCCCCGACAGAATCCAACACTGAAGCTTTCTTT. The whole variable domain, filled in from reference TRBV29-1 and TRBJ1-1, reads SAVISQKPSRDICQRGTSLTIQCQVDSQVTMMFWYRQQPGQSLTLIATANQGSEATYESGFVIDKFPISRPNLTFSTLTVSNMSPEDSSIYLCSAPTESNTEAFFGQGTRLTVV.

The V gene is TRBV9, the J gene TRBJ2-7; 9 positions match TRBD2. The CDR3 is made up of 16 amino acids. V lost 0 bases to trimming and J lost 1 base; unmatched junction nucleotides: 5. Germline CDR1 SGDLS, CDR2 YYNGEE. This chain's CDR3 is CASSVESSGSSYEQYF. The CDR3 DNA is TGTGCCAGCAGCGTAGAGAGTAGCGGGAGTTCCTACGAGCAGTACTTC.

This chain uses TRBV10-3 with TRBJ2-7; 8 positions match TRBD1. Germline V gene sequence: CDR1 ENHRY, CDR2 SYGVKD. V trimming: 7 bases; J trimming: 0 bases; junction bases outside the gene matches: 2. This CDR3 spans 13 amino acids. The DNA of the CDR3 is TGTGCCATCACTGGACAGGGCTCCTACGAGCAGTACTTC. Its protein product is CAITGQGSYEQYF.

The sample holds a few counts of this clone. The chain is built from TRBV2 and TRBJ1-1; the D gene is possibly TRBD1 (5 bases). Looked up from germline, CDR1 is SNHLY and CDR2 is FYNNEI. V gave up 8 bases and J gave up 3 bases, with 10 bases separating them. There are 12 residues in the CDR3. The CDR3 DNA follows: TGTGCCAGCGGTTGGGGCGACACTGAAGCTTTCTTT. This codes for CASGWGDTEAFF.

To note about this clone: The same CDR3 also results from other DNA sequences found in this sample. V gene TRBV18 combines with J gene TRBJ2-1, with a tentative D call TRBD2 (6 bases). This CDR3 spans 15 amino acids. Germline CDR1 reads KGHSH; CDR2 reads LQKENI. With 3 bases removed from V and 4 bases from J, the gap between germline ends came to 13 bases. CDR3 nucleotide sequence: TGTGCCAGCTCACCGAGGGAGGTGCTGTACAATGAGCAGTTCTTC. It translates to CASSPREVLYNEQFF. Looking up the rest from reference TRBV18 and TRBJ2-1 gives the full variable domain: NAGVMQNPRHLVRRRGQEARLRCSPMKGHSHVYWYRQLPEEGLKFMVYLQKENIIDESGMPKERFSAEFPKEGPSILRIQQVVRGDSAAYFCASSPREVLYNEQFFGPGTRLTVL.

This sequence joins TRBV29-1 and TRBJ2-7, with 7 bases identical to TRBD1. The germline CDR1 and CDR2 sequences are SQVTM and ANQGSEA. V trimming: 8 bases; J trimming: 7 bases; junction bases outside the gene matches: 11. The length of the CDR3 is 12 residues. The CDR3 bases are TGCAGCACCGGGACAGCCTTCGGGGAGCAGTACTTC. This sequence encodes CSTGTAFGEQYF.

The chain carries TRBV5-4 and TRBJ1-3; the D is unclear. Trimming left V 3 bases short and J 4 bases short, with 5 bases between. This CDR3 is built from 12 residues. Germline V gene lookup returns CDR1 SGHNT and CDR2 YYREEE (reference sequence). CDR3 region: CASSSGGNTIYF. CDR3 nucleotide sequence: TGTGCCAGCAGCTCCGGGGGAAACACCATATATTTT.